There are a few counts of the clone carrying this T cell receptor beta chain. Its target is not known. One entry per CDR3 protein, called by TCRdb with MiXCR from the 5' RACE reads. The data show some 1,700,000 distinct CDR3 sequences, 32% seen once. This entry comes from a study of identical twins. Study conclusions and caveats: Beta out-of-frame sequences displayed a weaker excess of sharing between twins. It was cross-sectional statistical analysis, not following the same donors, that the conclusions relied on.

V shed 5 bases and J 6 bases; nucleotides not matched to a gene: 6. Germline-derived CDR1 and CDR2 are SGHTA and FQGNSA. The CDR3 sequence is 13 residues long. Sequenced input: cord blood. The chain joins TRBV7-2 to TRBJ1-2; TRBD1 aligns across 7 bases. The origin of this receptor is a newborn girl in good health. DNA for the CDR3: TGTGCCAGCAGCCCCGACAGGGAGGATGGCTACACCTTC. Protein product: CASSPDREDGYTF.